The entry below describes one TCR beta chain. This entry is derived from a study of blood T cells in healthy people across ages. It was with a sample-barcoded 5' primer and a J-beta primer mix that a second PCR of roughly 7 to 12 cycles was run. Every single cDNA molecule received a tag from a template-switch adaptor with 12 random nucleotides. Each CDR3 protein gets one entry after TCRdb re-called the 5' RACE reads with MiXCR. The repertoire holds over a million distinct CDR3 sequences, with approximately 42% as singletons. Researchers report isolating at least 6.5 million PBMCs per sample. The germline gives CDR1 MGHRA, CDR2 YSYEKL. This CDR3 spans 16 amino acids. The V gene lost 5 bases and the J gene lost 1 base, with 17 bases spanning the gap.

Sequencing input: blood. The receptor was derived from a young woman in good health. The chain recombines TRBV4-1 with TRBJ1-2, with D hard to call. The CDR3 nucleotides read TGCGCCAGCAGCTACTCATTTAGGTCCATTAACTATGGCTACACCTTC. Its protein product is CASSYSFRSINYGYTF.